One and the same sample provided the 24 T cell receptor beta chains below, sequenced in a study of blood T cell repertoires in COVID-19 (dated by TCRdb to the early 2020s). Preparation of the library involved the immunoSEQ multiplex PCR assay. TCRdb stores this immuneACCESS table with in-frame sequences only. Part of the clones is absent; in the studies checked, under half of the shortfall reflects unresolved V genes, and no reason is known for the rest. The sample table lists fewer than 200,000 clones, about 79% of them with a count of one. The top ten clones comprise roughly 28% of the sample. The source material was peripheral blood. Receptor source: an older woman with acute or convalescent COVID-19.

This clone has only a few counts. V usage is TRBV27 and J usage is TRBJ1-2, with D perhaps TRBD1 (5 bases). The CDR3 is made up of 12 amino acids. Germline V CDR1 and CDR2: MNHEY, SMNVEV (reference sequence). Trimming took off 8 bases at V and 8 bases at J, with 15 bases between the two ends. This CDR3 reads CASGHRSSGYTF. The CDR3 DNA reads TGTGCCAGCGGCCACAGGTCCTCCGGCTACACCTTC.

The rearrangement joins TRBV30 to TRBJ1-6, with TRBD1 identical over 8 bases. V shed 8 bases, J shed 0 bases, and the junction held 6 bases outside the gene matches. Germline CDR1 is GTSNPN and CDR2 is SVGIG (reference sequence). The CDR3 runs to 15 residues. The CDR3 DNA reads TGTGCCGGAACAGGGGGGAGCTCCTATAATTCACCCCTCCACTTT. Translated, it gives CAGTGGSSYNSPLHF.

The chain uses TRBV2 and TRBJ2-1; 8 bases are a match to TRBD1. From germline, CDR1 is SNHLY and CDR2 FYNNEI. This CDR3 region has 15 residues. The J segment lost 2 bases and the V segment lost 8 bases, leaving 8 bases of the junction unmatched. The CDR3 spells CASAQQGGPYNEQFF. The CDR3 DNA follows: TGTGCCAGCGCCCAACAGGGGGGCCCCTACAATGAGCAGTTCTTC.

The gene calls are TRBV6-2 or TRBV6-3 and TRBJ1-2, with D tentatively TRBD1 (6 bases). The germline V gene encodes CDR1 MNHEY and CDR2 SVGEGT. This CDR3 spans 14 amino acids. Trimming shortened V by 5 bases and J by 2 bases, and 12 bases separated the two germline ends. CDR3 in DNA: TGTGCCAGCAGTCCAGACGGACAGAACTATGGCTACACCTTC. Residues: CASSPDGQNYGYTF.

This chain joins TRBV19 and TRBJ1-6, with unresolved D. CDR3 size: 16 residues. Trimming took off 7 bases at V and 9 bases at J, with 22 bases between the two ends. Germline V gene lookup returns CDR1 LNHDA and CDR2 SQIVND (reference sequence). The CDR3 nucleotides read TGTGCCAGTAAACTCGTACACACCGAGGTGGGTTCACCCCTCCACTTT. Translated, it gives CASKLVHTEVGSPLHF. Together with reference TRBV19 and TRBJ1-6, the CDR3 gives the full variable domain: DGGITQSPKYLFRKEGQNVTLSCEQNLNHDAMYWYRQDPGQGLRLIYYSQIVNDFQKGDIAEGYSVSREKKESFPLTVTSAQKNPTAFYLCASKLVHTEVGSPLHFGNGTRLTVT.

The rearrangement joins TRBV3-1 (or the pseudogene TRBV3-2) to TRBJ1-1; possible D gene TRBD1, 6 bases. Germline V gene sequence: CDR1 LGHDT, CDR2 YNNKEL (reference sequence). The germline V and J ends were trimmed by 1 base and 2 bases, with 11 bases remaining between them. This CDR3 is 15 amino acids long. The CDR3 DNA follows: TGTGCCAGCAGCCAAGCTTGGACAGAAAACACTGAAGCTTTCTTT. It translates to CASSQAWTENTEAFF.

The rearrangement joins TRBV7-3 to TRBJ2-1; 11 bases fit TRBD2. The length of the CDR3 is 16 residues. V gave up 3 bases and J gave up 5 bases; unmatched junction bases: 6. Germline CDR1 and CDR2: SGHTA and FQGTGA. CDR3 amino acids: CASSLLPGLADNEQFF. In nucleotides, the CDR3 is TGTGCCAGCAGCTTGCTACCGGGACTAGCGGACAATGAGCAGTTCTTC.

The sample holds one count of this clone. The CDR3 here is CASRRTGGTGNQPQHF. The CDR3 bases are TGTGCCAGCAGACGGACAGGGGGTACGGGCAATCAGCCCCAGCATTTT. The V and J genes are TRBV6-6 and TRBJ1-5; TRBD1 aligns across 10 bases. Germline V lookup: CDR1 MNHNY, CDR2 SVGAGI (reference sequence). V shed 6 bases and J 2 bases; nucleotides not matched to a gene: 7. The CDR3 loop spans 16 amino acids.

This chain links TRBV3-1 (or the pseudogene TRBV3-2) with TRBJ2-1; TRBD2 agrees at 7 bases. Trimming removed 6 bases from V and 3 bases from J; junction bases left unmatched: 5. The CDR3 totals 14 residues. Germline values: CDR1 LGHDT, CDR2 YNNKEL (reference sequence). The CDR3 DNA sequence: TGTGCCAGCAGTCTGGGGGGGGGCTACAATGAGCAGTTCTTC. Translation gives CASSLGGGYNEQFF.

The table lists this clone with many counts. This rearrangement joins TRBV4-1 to TRBJ2-2; 10 positions agree with TRBD2. From germline, CDR1 is MGHRA and CDR2 YSYEKL. V lost 4 bases to trimming and J lost 1 base; unmatched junction nucleotides: 0. There are 15 residues in the CDR3. The CDR3 coding sequence is TGCGCCAGCAGCCTAGCGGGAGGGAACACCGGGGAGCTGTTTTTT. Translated: CASSLAGGNTGELFF.

The chain couples TRBV5-1 to TRBJ2-7; 8 bases match TRBD1. The CDR3 has 14 residues. Germline loops: CDR1 SGHRS, CDR2 YFSETQ. J was trimmed by 2 bases and V by 4 bases; bases with no gene match: 5. The CDR3 sequence: CASSRDRTTYEQYF. For the CDR3, the DNA is TGCGCCAGCAGCAGGGACAGGACGACCTACGAGCAGTACTTC.

The rearrangement links TRBV5-5 to TRBJ1-2; D is unclear. Germline lookup yields CDR1 SGHKS and CDR2 YYEKEE (reference sequence). The CDR3 is 15 amino acids. Trimming took off 2 bases at V and 0 bases at J, with 11 bases between the two ends. The CDR3 DNA reads TGTGCCAGCAGCTTCGGACGCGGGGCTAACTATGGCTACACCTTC. It yields the protein CASSFGRGANYGYTF.

The rearrangement uses TRBV19 and TRBJ1-2; TRBD1 matches 7 bases. The V gene's germline CDR1 is LNHDA and CDR2 SQIVND (reference sequence). After removal of 7 bases from V and 4 bases from J, the junction contained 15 bases not matched to a gene. The CDR3 totals 16 residues. The CDR3 bases are TGTGCCAGTAAAGAAGGTGGGGGCAGGGGGACCTATGGCTACACCTTC. Its translation is CASKEGGGRGTYGYTF.

This rearrangement joins TRBV3-1 (or the pseudogene TRBV3-2) to TRBJ1-1; D is possibly TRBD1 (6 bases). The CDR3 has 13 amino acids. Germline V CDR1 and CDR2: LGHDT, YNNKEL (reference sequence). V was cut by 4 bases and J by 5 bases, with 11 bases left in between. This CDR3 reads CASSPATGTEAFF. The DNA for the CDR3 is TGTGCCAGCAGCCCCGCGACAGGAACTGAAGCTTTCTTT.

The CDR3 sequence is CATSTTGGQGWGTDTQYF. The CDR3 DNA is TGTGCCACCAGCACCACAGGGGGCCAGGGGTGGGGCACAGATACGCAGTATTTT. This chain joins TRBV15 and TRBJ2-3; 9 bases agree with TRBD1. Trimming removed 4 bases from V and 1 base from J; junction bases left unmatched: 12. The CDR3 consists of 18 residues. The germline gives CDR1 LNHNV, CDR2 YYDKDF (reference sequence). Based on the CDR3 plus reference TRBV15 and TRBJ2-3, the full variable domain is DAMVIQNPRYQVTQFGKPVTLSCSQTLNHNVMYWYQQKSSQAPKLLFHYYDKDFNNEADTPDNFQSRRPNTSFCFLDIRSPGLGDTAMYLCATSTTGGQGWGTDTQYFGPGTRLTVL.

This chain uses TRBV6-1 with TRBJ2-3; 7 bases align to TRBD1. J lost 4 bases, V lost 1 base, and 5 bases had no gene match. The CDR3 loop spans 15 amino acids. CDR1 is MNHNS and CDR2 is SASEGT in the germline V gene. CDR3 residues: CASSEVGGPPDTQYF. Here the CDR3 DNA reads TGTGCCAGCAGTGAAGTAGGGGGCCCCCCAGATACGCAGTATTTT.

J is TRBJ2-7 and V is TRBV7-2; possible D gene TRBD2, 5 bases. Germline values: CDR1 SGHTA, CDR2 FQGNSA. The CDR3 consists of 13 residues. V was pared by 9 bases and J by 3 bases, with 15 bases between. CDR3 sequence: CASKSGNRYEQYF. In DNA form, the CDR3 reads TGTGCCAGTAAATCCGGGAATCGCTACGAGCAGTACTTC.

The chain has TRBV4-1 and TRBJ2-3; TRBD2 might be the D (6 bases). The germline V gene has CDR1 MGHRA and CDR2 YSYEKL. Trimming cost V 2 bases and J 0 bases, with 18 bases left between them. This CDR3 contains 18 residues. This chain's CDR3 is CASSQTNSGGFSTDTQYF. Written as DNA, the CDR3 is TGCGCCAGCAGCCAAACAAATAGCGGAGGATTTAGCACAGATACGCAGTATTTT.

V usage is TRBV27 and J usage is TRBJ2-1; TRBD2 matches at 7 bases. This CDR3 spans 16 amino acids. Unmatched junction bases numbered 10, after V lost 5 bases and J lost 3 bases. The germline V gene has CDR1 MNHEY and CDR2 SMNVEV (reference sequence). Written as DNA, the CDR3 is TGTGCCAGCAGTCCACTTTGGGCGGGAGACTACAATGAGCAGTTCTTC. As protein: CASSPLWAGDYNEQFF.

The chain couples TRBV23-1 to TRBJ1-5, with TRBD1 as a possible D gene (6 bases). TRBV23-1 is given ORF status, its function remaining uncertain. V lost 3 bases, J lost 5 bases, and 14 bases lay in between. The CDR3 spans 15 residues. Written as DNA, the CDR3 is TGCGCCAGCAGTCAGCACCAGGGGACCTATCAGCCCCAGCATTTT. Its translation: CASSQHQGTYQPQHF.

The gene calls are TRBV6-5 and TRBJ1-6; TRBD1 might be the D (6 bases). Per the germline V gene, CDR1 is MNHEY and CDR2 is SVGAGI. The CDR3 runs 14 residues. V dropped 2 bases and J dropped 9 bases, with 11 bases sitting between them. Here the CDR3 reads CASSYVRGSSPLHF. The CDR3 DNA reads as TGTGCCAGCAGTTACGTCAGGGGTAGTTCACCCCTCCACTTT.

The V call is TRBV7-2, the J call TRBJ2-3; 15 bases are a match to TRBD2. Germline loops: CDR1 SGHTA, CDR2 FQGNSA. J lost 2 bases, V lost 5 bases, and 5 bases had no gene match. The CDR3 spans 17 residues. CDR3 DNA sequence: TGTGCCAGCAGCACCGGACTAGCGGGAGGGCCCACAGATACGCAGTATTTT. This codes for CASSTGLAGGPTDTQYF.

The V and J genes are TRBV14 and TRBJ2-3; D is unclear. CDR1 SGHDN and CDR2 FVKESK come from the germline V gene. The V end lost 0 bases, the J end lost 1 base, and 8 bases lay between the germline ends. This CDR3 is built from 15 residues. Written as DNA, the CDR3 is TGTGCCAGCAGCCAAGATAGGCTAGGCACAGATACGCAGTATTTT. This encodes CASSQDRLGTDTQYF.

The chain couples TRBV24-1 to TRBJ2-1, with 9 bases identical to TRBD1. With 2 bases clipped from V and 5 bases from J, the junction kept 6 bases outside the gene matches. CDR3 size: 16 residues. CDR1 is KGHDR and CDR2 is SFDVKD in the germline V gene. CDR3 residues: CATSDSSDRGHNEQFF. CDR3 bases: TGTGCCACCAGTGATTCGTCGGACAGGGGTCACAATGAGCAGTTCTTC.